The clone carrying this T cell receptor beta chain has only a few counts. No antigen is known for it. This CDR3 has 12 residues. The germline CDR1 and CDR2 sequences are SQVTM and ANQGSEA. Trimming removed 3 bases at V and 2 bases at J, with 7 bases between. The data are from a study of T cell repertoires in cytomegalovirus infection. Study background: Public TCR beta signature analysis indicated the presence of both CMV infection and matching HLA type.

TCRdb processed the reads anew with MiXCR; each CDR3 protein has one entry. The sample lists hundreds of thousands of distinct CDR3 sequences, roughly a third occurring once. Findings and limits, study-wide: Pooled public TCR beta family frequency picked out CMV carriers with the relevant HLA. Clonotypes of TCR beta that were HLA-C-restricted and CMV-specific dominated the ex vivo response.

This chain links TRBV29-1 with TRBJ1-2; D uncertain. Specimen: cultured PBMCs, collected from culture after CMV antigen stimulation. This clonotype was sampled from a human donor in good health (CMV status not recorded). Some clones in this sample may be carry-over from other donors' samples. The CDR3 region has the DNA TGCAGCGTTGAGGTGGCGAACTATGGCTACACCTTC. Its protein is CSVEVANYGYTF.